The entry below describes one T cell receptor beta chain. TCR beta CDR3 regions were amplified from RNA transcripts. HTBI primers were employed in a first-round RT-PCR of the TCR CDR3. TCRdb reprocessed the multiplex PCR reads with MiXCR, giving one entry per CDR3 protein. This sample has 500,000 to 800,000 distinct CDR3 sequences, with more than 12% found just once. This specimen belongs to a study of T cells in Graves' hyperthyroidism and ophthalmopathy. The V gene end was trimmed by 4 bases and the J gene end by 2 bases; junction bases not matched to a gene: 5. The CDR3 has 14 residues. Germline V gives CDR1 SGHDN, CDR2 FVKESK.

The receptor's source is a woman in her forties or fifties with Graves' ophthalmopathy. The chain recombines TRBV14 with TRBJ2-7, with 7 bases identical to TRBD2. The sample comprised blood. Here the CDR3 DNA reads TGTGCCAGCAGCCCCCGGGAGGCCCCCTACGAGCAGTACTTC. It codes for CASSPREAPYEQYF. Together with reference TRBV14 and TRBJ2-7, the CDR3 gives the full variable domain: EAGVTQFPSHSVIEKGQTVTLRCDPISGHDNLYWYRRVMGKEIKFLLHFVKESKQDESGMPNNRFLAERTGGTYSTLKVQPAELEDSGVYFCASSPREAPYEQYFGPGTRLTVT.